The sequence of this T cell receptor (beta chain) was determined in a study of molecular identifiers for immune sequencing clone quantification. Across the whole study: For replicates, RNA isolated from roughly 20,000 or 100,000 naive CD8 cells was divided into five portions, of which four were sequenced.

TCRdb recomputed calls from the PCR reads with MiXCR, one row per CDR3 protein. Among around 470,000 distinct CDR3 sequences, about 20% were seen once, and the ten largest hold more than 0.8%. With RNA at 10%, 30% or 50%, naive CD8 libraries came from approximately 20,000 to 980,000 sorted cells. Study results and caveats: Clones above 20 RNA copies contained over 98% of effector molecules and under 1% of naive molecules.

This clonotype showed up many times. Its antigen remains unidentified. The CDR3 covers 18 residues. Trimming cost V 6 bases and J 2 bases; bases outside gene matches: 19. CDR1 is DFQATT and CDR2 is SNEGSKA in the germline V gene (reference sequence). The sequencing sample was made of naive CD8+ T cells from blood, with Jurkat cell RNA spiked in. Subset reported: FACS-sorted CD8+CD4-CCR7+CD45RA+ naive T cells. The J gene is TRBJ2-3, the V gene TRBV20-1; 8 nucleotides align to TRBD2. This TCR came from a human donor in good health. Some libraries in this study had Jurkat cell RNA spiked in. Here the CDR3 reads CSAQGGLAGLPDTDTQYF. DNA for the CDR3: TGCAGTGCCCAAGGGGGGCTAGCGGGTTTACCAGACACAGATACGCAGTATTTT.